What follows describes a single T cell receptor beta chain. Its antigen is unidentified. The sample is drawn from a study of CD8 T cells in ankylosing spondylitis. For TCR beta, libraries came from quantitative 5'-RACE with molecular barcodes. Using its own MiXCR run on the 5' RACE reads, TCRdb lists one record per CDR3 protein. The sample yields 390,000 or so distinct CDR3 sequences, around 20% seen once. Whole-study findings and limits: Among TCR beta sequences, a motif of fewer than 10 highly homologous variants appeared characteristic of ankylosing spondylitis blood.

Germline V gives CDR1 SGHRS, CDR2 YFSETQ. This CDR3 is 13 amino acids long. V shed 0 bases and J shed 11 bases, with 14 bases lying between them. The receptor's source is a male donor with ankylosing spondylitis. The chain has TRBV5-1 and TRBJ1-1; a weak D match, TRBD1 (6 bases). The material sequenced was blood, either unsorted or a sorted T cell fraction (not recorded which). The DNA of the CDR3 is TGCGCCAGCAGCTTGGGTCGGGGGCGAGGTGCTTTCTTT. This encodes CASSLGRGRGAFF.